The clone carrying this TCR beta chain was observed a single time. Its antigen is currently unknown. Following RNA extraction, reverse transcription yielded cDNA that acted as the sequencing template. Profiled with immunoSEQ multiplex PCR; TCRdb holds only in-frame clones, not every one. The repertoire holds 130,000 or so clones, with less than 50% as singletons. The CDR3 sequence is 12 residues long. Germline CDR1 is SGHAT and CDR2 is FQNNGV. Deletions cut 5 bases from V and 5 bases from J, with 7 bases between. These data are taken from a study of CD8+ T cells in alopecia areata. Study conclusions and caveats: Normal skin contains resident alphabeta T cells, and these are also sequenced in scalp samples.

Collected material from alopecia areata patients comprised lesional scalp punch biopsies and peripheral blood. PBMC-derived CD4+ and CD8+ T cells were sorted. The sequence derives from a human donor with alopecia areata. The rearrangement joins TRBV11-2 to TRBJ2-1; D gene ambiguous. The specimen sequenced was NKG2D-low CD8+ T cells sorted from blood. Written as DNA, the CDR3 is TGTGCCAGCAGCCTTAATAACAATGAGCAGTTCTTC. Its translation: CASSLNNNEQFF.